The clone carrying this TCR beta chain was observed many times. One entry per CDR3 protein results from TCRdb running MiXCR on the 5' RACE reads. The sample holds some 30,000 distinct CDR3 sequences, roughly 7.9% seen once. These data originate in a study of CD8 T cells in ankylosing spondylitis. Sequencing input: blood, either unsorted or a sorted T cell fraction (not recorded which). This TCR was recovered from a male donor with ankylosing spondylitis or in good health (not recorded which).

The CDR3: CASSLLGQGWETQYF. Here the CDR3 DNA reads TGTGCCAGCAGCCTTCTGGGACAGGGATGGGAGACCCAGTACTTC. The rearrangement uses TRBV11-2 and TRBJ2-5, with TRBD1 matching over 9 bases. V shed 5 bases, J shed 5 bases, and the junction held 9 bases outside the gene matches. Germline V gene lookup returns CDR1 SGHAT and CDR2 FQNNGV. The CDR3 has 15 amino acids.